A single sample is the source of the 24 T cell receptor beta chains below, sequenced in a study of cytomegalovirus exposure and HLA in healthy donors (dated by TCRdb to about 2017). To prepare the library, the immunoSEQ multiplex PCR assay was applied. A mixture of 60 forward primers for TCR Vbeta segments and 13 reverse primers for TCR Jbeta segments was used in the multiplex PCR. TCRdb re-hosts the immuneACCESS table, in-frame sequences only. Its copies lack some clones; in the studies checked, an unresolved V gene accounts for under half of them, and the cause for the rest is not known. Within this sample are roughly 130,000 clones, with 80% of them counted one time only. The ten largest clones add up to under 1.2% of the sample. Sequencing was performed on PBMCs. The receptor set was obtained from a human donor in good health.

The V call is TRBV28, the J call TRBJ1-2; 9 bases match TRBD1. Germline CDR1 reads MDHEN; CDR2 reads SYDVKM. With 3 bases clipped from V and 0 bases from J, the junction kept 8 bases outside the gene matches. There are 17 residues in the CDR3. The CDR3, as DNA: TGTGCCAGCAGTTTTTCTACAGGGGGCTCAGCTAACTATGGCTACACCTTC. The encoded protein is CASSFSTGGSANYGYTF.

The CDR3 here is CASSFGNSYYEQYF. CDR3 coding DNA: TGTGCCAGCAGCTTTGGTAACAGCTACTACGAGCAGTACTTC. V gene TRBV5-6 combines with J gene TRBJ2-7; unclear D gene. The CDR3 length is 14 residues. V was shortened by 2 bases and J by 3 bases, with 12 bases between the two germline ends. CDR1 and CDR2 from the germline V gene are SGHDT and YYEEEE.

The rearrangement links TRBV6-5 to TRBJ2-7; possible D gene TRBD1, 6 bases. Trimming left V 7 bases short and J 3 bases short, with 13 bases between. The CDR3 is made up of 13 amino acids. CDR1 is MNHEY, CDR2 SVGAGI, per germline. This CDR3 reads CASMGTMHYEQYF. As DNA, the CDR3 is TGTGCCAGCATGGGGACAATGCACTACGAGCAGTACTTC.

V and J are TRBV29-1 and TRBJ1-4; the D is unclear. TRBJ2-2 matches the DNA end more closely, so the J call is doubtful. CDR3 length equals 12 residues. Germline CDR1 reads SQVTM; CDR2 reads ANQGSEA. CDR3 DNA: TGCAGCGTTGAAGATCCGACAGGGGAGCTGTTTTTT. It translates to CSVEDPTGELFF.

The CDR3 protein is CASSLALPGNTIYF. The CDR3 coding sequence is TGTGCCAGCAGCTTAGCTCTACCCGGAAACACCATATATTTT. The chain carries TRBV7-6 and TRBJ1-3; D remains ambiguous. Trimming removed 0 bases at V and 4 bases at J, with 7 bases between. The CDR3 contains 14 residues. The germline gives CDR1 SGHVS, CDR2 FNYEAQ.

V usage is TRBV7-3 and J usage is TRBJ2-1, with D maybe TRBD1 (6 bases). CDR1 is SGHTA and CDR2 is FQGTGA in the germline V gene. The CDR3 is 17 amino acids. V was cut by 2 bases and J by 5 bases, with 19 bases left in between. The CDR3 region is CASSLGGQRQSNNEQFF. The CDR3 DNA is TGTGCCAGCAGCTTAGGAGGACAGCGACAATCAAACAATGAGCAGTTCTTC.

As for this clone: It is unclear where the CDR3 begins or ends on the DNA, so no DNA is shown, and the CDR3 is as TCRdb lists it. The chain employs TRBV5-1 and TRBJ1-5. Germline CDR1 SGHRS, CDR2 YFSETQ. The CDR3 is 16 residues long, counting both termini. CDR3 sequence: CASSVSGPGGSQPQHF.

The chain is built from TRBV11-2 and TRBJ2-4, with 13 bases matching TRBD2. The J segment lost 10 bases and the V segment lost 6 bases, leaving 6 bases of the junction unmatched. The CDR3 loop spans 14 amino acids. Germline V CDR1 and CDR2: SGHAT, FQNNGV. DNA for the CDR3: TGTGCCAGCAGACGTACTAGCGGGGGGGCTATTCAGTACTTC. Translation gives CASRRTSGGAIQYF.

The chain links TRBV7-8 to TRBJ1-5; 9 bases are a match to TRBD1. The CDR3 covers 16 residues. The junction had 14 bases not matched to a gene; V was cut back by 7 bases and J by 7 bases. Per the germline V gene, CDR1 is SGHVS and CDR2 is FQNEAQ. CDR3 coding DNA: TGTGCCAGCACCCTATGGGGGGACAGGGAGGGACAGCCCCAGCATTTT. It translates to CASTLWGDREGQPQHF.

This clone was observed a few times. J is TRBJ1-2 and V is TRBV10-2; D is perhaps TRBD1 (5 bases). There are 13 residues in the CDR3. Per the germline V gene, CDR1 is WSHSY and CDR2 is SAAADI. Between the trimmed V and J ends, which lost 2 bases and 4 bases, there was a span of 8 bases. The CDR3 nucleotides read TGCGCCAGCAGTGAGGGGACTGCCTATGGCTACACCTTC. As protein: CASSEGTAYGYTF.

Only a few counts were recorded for this clone. This chain connects TRBV4-2 to TRBJ1-1; D not resolved. Germline CDR1 LGHNA, CDR2 YNFKEQ. V lost 0 bases to trimming and J lost 6 bases, with 20 bases between them. There are 17 residues in the CDR3. CDR3 amino acids: CASSQESPPIERAEAFF. Written as DNA, the CDR3 is TGTGCCAGCAGCCAAGAATCTCCGCCCATTGAGAGGGCTGAAGCTTTCTTT.

This chain uses TRBV28 with TRBJ1-2, with D perhaps matching TRBD1 (6 bases). V was shortened by 3 bases and J by 8 bases, with 16 bases between the two germline ends. Germline V CDR1 and CDR2: MDHEN, SYDVKM. The CDR3 sequence is 14 residues long. CDR3 sequence (DNA): TGTGCCAGCAGTTTGACCACAGGGATCGGCGGCTACACCTTC. This codes for CASSLTTGIGGYTF.

This rearrangement joins TRBV9 to TRBJ2-1; D is perhaps TRBD1 (6 bases). The CDR3 has 20 amino acids. Germline V lookup: CDR1 SGDLS, CDR2 YYNGEE. Trimming left V 0 bases short and J 0 bases short, with 22 bases between. This CDR3 reads CASSVVEGVYLRSSYNEQFF. CDR3 coding DNA: TGTGCCAGCAGCGTAGTAGAGGGGGTTTATTTACGTAGCTCCTACAATGAGCAGTTCTTC.

The chain employs TRBV4-1 and TRBJ2-5; no clear D gene. This CDR3 is built from 13 residues. The V gene's germline CDR1 is MGHRA and CDR2 YSYEKL. Trimming pared 4 bases from V and 5 bases from J, leaving 11 bases between. CDR3 nucleotide sequence: TGCGCCAGCAGCCTTCTTTTTCCGGAGACCCAGTACTTC. Protein product: CASSLLFPETQYF.

This chain links TRBV6-1 with TRBJ1-2; D is possibly TRBD1 (6 bases). Germline V gives CDR1 MNHNS, CDR2 SASEGT. The CDR3 is made up of 15 amino acids. V gave up 9 bases and J gave up 3 bases, with 20 bases separating them. CDR3 in DNA: TGTGCCAGTTTTAGATGGGACAATTTTTACTATGGCTACACCTTC. Amino acid sequence: CASFRWDNFYYGYTF.

The chain is built from TRBV21-1 and TRBJ1-4. TRBV21-1 is a recognized pseudogene. This CDR3 has 15 amino acids. CDR3 amino acids: CASSNSGTQNEKLFF. The CDR3, as DNA: TGTGCCAGCAGCAATAGCGGGACGCAGAATGAAAAACTGTTTTTT.

The chain employs TRBV7-9 and TRBJ2-1; D is possibly TRBD1 (5 bases). Trimming cost V 2 bases and J 6 bases, with 17 bases left between them. The CDR3 totals 16 residues. The germline gives CDR1 SEHNR, CDR2 FQNEAQ (reference sequence). Written as DNA, the CDR3 is TGTGCCAGCAGCTTATCCGGGCAGGGAAGATTCAATGAGCAGTTCTTC. This codes for CASSLSGQGRFNEQFF.

This clone was detected once. V is TRBV10-3 and J is TRBJ2-5; possible D gene TRBD1, 6 bases. CDR1 and CDR2 from the germline V gene are ENHRY and SYGVKD. Trimming removed 4 bases at V and 5 bases at J, with 8 bases between. The CDR3 covers 12 residues. CDR3 sequence reads: CAISVGAETQYF. The CDR3 coding sequence is TGTGCCATCAGTGTGGGGGCGGAGACCCAGTACTTC.

The rearrangement joins TRBV19 to TRBJ1-1, with TRBD1 matching 7 bases. Trimming took 4 bases from V and 3 from J; bases not matched to a gene: 8. From germline, CDR1 is LNHDA and CDR2 SQIVND (reference sequence). The length of the CDR3 is 15 residues. The CDR3, as DNA: TGTGCCAGTAGTACTCAGACAGGGCTGTACACTGAAGCTTTCTTT. Protein: CASSTQTGLYTEAFF.

This chain links TRBV15 with TRBJ2-7, with TRBD1 matching 8 bases. The CDR3 has 13 amino acids. Germline V gene lookup returns CDR1 LNHNV and CDR2 YYDKDF (reference sequence). Trimming took 8 bases from V and 2 from J; bases not matched to a gene: 5. The CDR3 DNA reads as TGTGCCACCGGCGGACAGGGAACCTACGAGCAGTACTTC. Amino acids: CATGGQGTYEQYF.

The chain employs TRBV5-6 and TRBJ1-2; D gene uncertain. V was clipped by 3 bases and J by 8 bases, with 17 bases between them. This CDR3 region has 14 residues. CDR1 is SGHDT and CDR2 is YYEEEE in the germline V gene. CDR3 residues: CASSYSGIQAGYTF. The CDR3 DNA reads as TGTGCCAGCAGCTACTCCGGGATTCAAGCGGGCTACACCTTC.

The chain employs TRBV7-2 and TRBJ1-2; D may be TRBD1 (5 bases). CDR1 is SGHTA, CDR2 FQGNSA, per germline. The CDR3 loop spans 13 amino acids. The V gene lost 5 bases and the J gene lost 4 bases, with 11 bases spanning the gap. For the CDR3, the DNA is TGTGCCAGCAGCACGACAGCACTCTATGGCTACACCTTC. Amino acids: CASSTTALYGYTF.

The rearrangement links TRBV7-2 to TRBJ2-5, with no clear D. This CDR3 is 15 amino acids long. The germline V and J ends were trimmed by 1 base and 0 bases, with 9 bases remaining between them. The V gene's germline CDR1 is SGHTA and CDR2 FQGNSA. The CDR3 sequence: CASSLGGSHQETQYF. The DNA of the CDR3 is TGTGCCAGCAGCTTAGGCGGTAGCCACCAAGAGACCCAGTACTTC.

This rearrangement joins TRBV5-1 to TRBJ2-1, with 9 bases aligning to TRBD2. The CDR3 consists of 17 residues. The V gene's germline CDR1 is SGHRS and CDR2 YFSETQ. The junction had 9 bases not matched to a gene; V was cut back by 3 bases and J by 2 bases. The CDR3 bases are TGCGCCAGCAGCTGGGCCCTTGCGGGGGGGACCTACAATGAGCAGTTCTTC. Residues: CASSWALAGGTYNEQFF.